This T cell receptor beta chain was recorded in a study of blood T cell repertoires in COVID-19. In the study overall: PBMCs, B-cell-depleted T cells, or T cells provided the cDNA or gDNA that made up the material.

TCRdb keeps only in-frame clones here, not all; method: immunoSEQ multiplex PCR. This sample has 300,000 to 400,000 clones, with about 91% found just once. Germline trimming cut 0 bases from V and 13 bases from J; bases unmatched to any gene: 10. Germline loops: CDR1 SGHNT, CDR2 YYREEE (reference sequence). The CDR3 is made up of 14 amino acids. The rearrangement links TRBV5-4 to TRBJ1-2; 9 nucleotides line up with TRBD1. This clonotype was obtained from a man aged 25-40 years with COVID-19, enrolled during active disease. The sequenced sample consisted of peripheral blood. CDR3 sequence: CASSLAAGQGWGTF. In DNA form, the CDR3 reads TGTGCCAGCAGCTTGGCCGCGGGACAGGGTTGGGGCACCTTC. The full variable domain, completed using reference TRBV5-4 and TRBJ1-2, is ETGVTQSPTHLIKTRGQQVTLRCSSQSGHNTVSWYQQALGQGPQFIFQYYREEENGRGNFPPRFSGLQFPNYSSELNVNALELDDSALYLCASSLAAGQGWGTFGSGTRLTVV.